The T cell receptor (beta chain) under discussion was sequenced for a study of control samples from healthy donors and cancer patients. Some clones are missing from TCRdb's copy, which holds only in-frame ones; the method was immunoSEQ multiplex PCR. The table lists about 160,000 clones, around nine tenths of them singletons. The CDR3 totals 15 residues. J lost 6 bases, V lost 8 bases, and 8 bases had no gene match. Germline V CDR1 and CDR2: SGHTA, FQGNSA. The genes are TRBV7-2 and TRBJ2-2, with TRBD2 matching 11 bases. The TCR originated in a man aged 30-40 years in good health. The sequenced sample was blood. DNA for the CDR3: TGTGCCAGCGTACTAGCGGGAGACTTTTCCGGGGAGCTGTTTTTT. It codes for CASVLAGDFSGELFF.